A selection of T cell receptor beta chains follows, all from one sample in a study of blood T cell repertoires in COVID-19. Here immunoSEQ multiplex PCR was the method, and the copy in TCRdb shows in-frame clones only, minus some. Among roughly 440,000 clones listed, 70% to 90% were seen once. The sample was peripheral blood. The receptor set was obtained from a woman between 45 and 65 years old with COVID-19, enrolled during active disease. Both conserved end residues are part of each CDR3. A D gene is named only where the DNA matches it firmly. Only part of the rows carry a size: once, few, many, or a class if the clone is expanded.

abundance	d_gene	v_gene	j_gene	CDR3nt	CDR3aa
NA	TRBD2	TRBV6-1	TRBJ2-1	TGTGCCAGCAGTGATGGAGGGCGGGGGGGCCGCAATGAGCAGTTCTTC	CASSDGGRGGRNEQFF
NA	TRBD1	TRBV7-9	TRBJ1-2	TGTGCCAGCAGCCGGGACAGGGGTAGTGGTTATGGCTACACCTTC	CASSRDRGSGYGYTF
NA	NA	TRBV6-5	TRBJ1-1	TGTGCTTCCGGAGTGAACACTGAAGCTTTCTTT	CASGVNTEAFF
once	NA	TRBV12-3/TRBV12-4	TRBJ1-5	TGTGCCAGCAGTTTCCCTCGGCAGCCCCAGCATTTT	CASSFPRQPQHF
once	NA	TRBV6-2/TRBV6-3	TRBJ2-3	TGTGCCAGCAGTTACACACTAGGGGATACGCAGTATTTT	CASSYTLGDTQYF
NA	NA	TRBV24-1	TRBJ2-1	TGTGCCACCAGTGATGCCGGCCCCCAGAGCGATGAGCAGTTCTTC	CATSDAGPQSDEQFF
NA	NA	TRBV6-6	TRBJ1-3	TGTGCCAGCAGTTACTCCAGCAGGGCTTATGGAAACACCATATATTTT	CASSYSSRAYGNTIYF
NA	NA	TRBV6-1	TRBJ2-5	TGTGCCAGCAGTGAAAACCGCGGTCCCCGAGGGACCCAGTACTTC	CASSENRGPRGTQYF
once	TRBD2	TRBV5-1	TRBJ2-2	TGCGCCAGCAGCCTCCTAGCGGGGGGCCAAAGGGAGCTGTTTTTT	CASSLLAGGQRELFF
NA	NA	TRBV6-1	TRBJ2-7	TGTGCCAGCAGTGAAGGGGGCGGGGTCGAGCAGTACTTC	CASSEGGGVEQYF
NA	NA	TRBV6-5	TRBJ1-4	TGTGCCAGCAGTCAGACTTGGCCTAATGAAAAACTGTTTTTT	CASSQTWPNEKLFF
NA	TRBD1	TRBV24-1	TRBJ2-5	TGTGCCACCAGTGACGCTCAGGGGGCCCAAGAGACCCAGTACTTC	CATSDAQGAQETQYF
NA	NA	TRBV3-1/TRBV3-2	TRBJ2-3	TGTGCCAGCAGCCACGCGGGACAGTATAGCTCCCCGACAGATACGCAGTATTTT	CASSHAGQYSSPTDTQYF
once	TRBD2	TRBV19	TRBJ2-5	TGTGCCAGTAGTACCCAGACGACTAGCGGGGGCGAGGAGACCCAGTACTTC	CASSTQTTSGGEETQYF
NA	TRBD1	TRBV15	TRBJ1-2	TGTGCCACCAGCAGAGATTCGTTTATACAGGGGGCCTTGGATGGCTACACCTTC	CATSRDSFIQGALDGYTF
NA	NA	TRBV9	TRBJ2-3	TGTGCCAGCAGCGTAGAGATAGTAGATACGCAGTATTTT	CASSVEIVDTQYF
NA	NA	TRBV30	TRBJ2-7	TGTGCCTGGACAGGGTTTGGCGAGCAGTACTTC	CAWTGFGEQYF
NA	NA	TRBV9	TRBJ1-3	TGTGCCAGCAGCGTAGTTGGAGGGTTCTCTGGAAACACCATATATTTT	CASSVVGGFSGNTIYF
NA	TRBD2	TRBV9	TRBJ2-1	TGTGCCAGCAGCGTTGAGAGCGGGGGCCCTCCGTTGGGGTCCTACAATGAGCAGTTCTTC	CASSVESGGPPLGSYNEQFF
NA	NA	TRBV27	TRBJ2-2	TGTGCCAGCAGTTATATCGGGGAGCTGTTTTTT	CASSYIGELFF
NA	TRBD1	TRBV7-9	TRBJ1-4	TGTGCCAGCAGCGAGGACAGGGTGAGCGAAAAACTGTTTTTT	CASSEDRVSEKLFF
NA	TRBD1	TRBV27	TRBJ2-2	TGTGCCAGCAGTCCCGGGACAGGTACCGGGGAGCTGTTTTTT	CASSPGTGTGELFF
NA	TRBD2	TRBV6-5	TRBJ2-1	TGTGCCAGCAGACTAGCGGGGGCGTACAATGAGCAGTTCTTC	CASRLAGAYNEQFF
NA	NA	TRBV25-1	TRBJ1-5	TGTGCCAGCACCTCCGGGGGGATGGGACAGCCCCAGCATTTT	CASTSGGMGQPQHF
NA	TRBD2	TRBV7-6	TRBJ2-3	TGTGCCAGCAGCCAGACTAGCGGGGGGACCCGAACAGATACGCAGTATTTT	CASSQTSGGTRTDTQYF
NA	NA	TRBV5-1	TRBJ2-1	TGCGCCAGCATTTTAAGCCCAAACAGGGTCAATGAGCAGTTCTTC	CASILSPNRVNEQFF
NA	NA	TRBV2	TRBJ1-5	TGTGCCAGCAGTGAAGTTGGGCCTGCTAATCAGCCCCAGCATTTT	CASSEVGPANQPQHF
NA	NA	TRBV7-9	TRBJ1-5	TGTGCCAGCAGCTCGGGGGGTAGCAATCAGCCCCAGCATTTT	CASSSGGSNQPQHF
NA	NA	TRBV3-1/TRBV3-2	TRBJ2-5	TGTGCCAGCAGCCAAGTATCCCCGGAGACCCAGTACTTC	CASSQVSPETQYF
few	TRBD1	TRBV27	TRBJ1-2	TGTGCCAGCAGTTTAGGGACAGGGGATCGGCGCTATGGCTACACCTTC	CASSLGTGDRRYGYTF
NA	NA	TRBV6-5	TRBJ2-1	TGTGCCAGCAGTTACTCAATAGGGGCCTACAATGAGCAGTTCTTC	CASSYSIGAYNEQFF
NA	NA	TRBV11-2	TRBJ2-1	TGTGCCAGCAGTCTCGCGGGTAGTGAGCAGTTCTTC	CASSLAGSEQFF
NA	NA	TRBV27	TRBJ2-7	TGTGCCAGCAGTTTAAAGGAGGCCGGCTACGAGCAGTACTTC	CASSLKEAGYEQYF
NA	TRBD1	TRBV28	TRBJ2-1	TGTGCCAGCACCTCTGGGGGACAGAACAATGAGCAGTTCTTC	CASTSGGQNNEQFF
NA	TRBD1	TRBV5-4	TRBJ1-2	TGTGCCAGCAGCTTAAGGGACAGGGGGCTCTATGGCTACACCTTC	CASSLRDRGLYGYTF
NA	TRBD1	TRBV6-5	TRBJ2-3	TGTGCCAGCAGATCCGGGACAGGGCGGGATACGCAGTATTTT	CASRSGTGRDTQYF
NA	NA	TRBV11-2	TRBJ2-7	TGTGCCAGCAGCTTAGATACACCCGAGCAGTACTTC	CASSLDTPEQYF
NA	NA	TRBV19	TRBJ1-1	TGTGCCAGTAGTGAAGAAGGGGACACTGAAGCTTTCTTT	CASSEEGDTEAFF
NA	TRBD1	TRBV19	TRBJ1-1	TGTGCCAGTAGGCTACAGGGGCCGAACACTGAAGCTTTCTTT	CASRLQGPNTEAFF
NA	TRBD2	TRBV27	TRBJ2-7	TGTGCCAGCAACCCCGGGGGGGGGTGGTTCCACGAGCAGTACTTC	CASNPGGGWFHEQYF
NA	NA	TRBV5-1	TRBJ2-7	TGCGCCAGCAGCCCCCGTGGAGGCCGATCGGGGGAGCAGTACTTC	CASSPRGGRSGEQYF
NA	NA	TRBV3-1/TRBV3-2	TRBJ1-6	TGTGCCAGCAGCCCCGGGTCCGGTAACTCACCCCTCCACTTT	CASSPGSGNSPLHF
NA	NA	TRBV18	TRBJ1-1	TGTGCCAGCTCACCGGTCGATCAGGGCTTGAACACTGAAGCTTTCTTT	CASSPVDQGLNTEAFF
NA	NA	TRBV10-3	TRBJ1-2	TGTGCCATCAGTGAGGGGGGGTCCGGGACCTATGGCTACACCTTC	CAISEGGSGTYGYTF
NA	NA	TRBV15	TRBJ2-1	TGTGCCACCAGCACGGCGGGGAGCTCCTACAATGAGCAGTTCTTC	CATSTAGSSYNEQFF
NA	NA	TRBV21-1	TRBJ1-6	TGTGCCAGCAGCAAAGTTCGAGGGGAGGGTAATTCACCCCTCCACTTT	CASSKVRGEGNSPLHF